The present TCR beta chain was sequenced within a study of blood T cell repertoires in COVID-19. Study context: COVID-19 samples collected from the United States, Italy and Spain covered acute and convalescent phases. PBMCs, B-cell-depleted T cells, or T cells were the source of the cDNA or gDNA that made up the material.

The V and J ends lost 5 bases and 4 bases respectively, with 11 bases between them. The CDR3 is 14 residues long. Per germline, CDR1 KGHDR and CDR2 SFDVKD. In the source study's methods: Quantification of nucleated cells was approximated via reference gene primer amplification. Here immunoSEQ multiplex PCR was the method, and the copy in TCRdb shows in-frame clones only, minus some. The D gene and trimming were derived from the DNA, and the V and J assignments and clone size from that table. The sample lists 190,000 or so clones; around 81% were seen once. Sample: peripheral blood. The sequence came from a man aged 60 to 75 with COVID-19, enrolled during active disease. V gene TRBV24-1 combines with J gene TRBJ2-1; possible D gene TRBD1, 6 bases. The CDR3 region is CATSALDSYNEQFF. In DNA form, the CDR3 reads TGTGCCACCAGTGCCCTGGACAGTTACAATGAGCAGTTCTTC.